Reported below is one T cell receptor (beta chain). Per the study methods: Amplified reference gene primers provided the basis for estimating nucleated cell counts. Some clones are missing from TCRdb's copy, which holds only in-frame ones; the method was immunoSEQ multiplex PCR. V and J calls and clone size are copied from that table; D and trimming were computed from the DNA. The table has about 230,000 clones, over 75% seen once; the top ten hold 15% to 19%. V was trimmed by 3 bases and J by 7 bases, leaving 12 bases between them. CDR3 length: 13 residues. In germline, CDR1 is SGHTA, CDR2 FQGNSA. The record originates from a study of blood T cell repertoires in COVID-19. Recovered status applied to Cohort 3 donors who had two consecutive negative PCRs. It also applied to those with clearance or with symptom resolution.

The V and J genes are TRBV7-2 and TRBJ1-2, with a weak D call TRBD1 (5 bases). Sequencing was done on a sample of PBMCs or T cells enriched from blood (not recorded which). The receptor was isolated from a man younger than 30 who had recovered from COVID-19. CDR3 sequence reads: CASSFAGQGGYTF. The CDR3 DNA reads TGTGCCAGCAGCTTTGCAGGGCAGGGTGGCTACACCTTC.